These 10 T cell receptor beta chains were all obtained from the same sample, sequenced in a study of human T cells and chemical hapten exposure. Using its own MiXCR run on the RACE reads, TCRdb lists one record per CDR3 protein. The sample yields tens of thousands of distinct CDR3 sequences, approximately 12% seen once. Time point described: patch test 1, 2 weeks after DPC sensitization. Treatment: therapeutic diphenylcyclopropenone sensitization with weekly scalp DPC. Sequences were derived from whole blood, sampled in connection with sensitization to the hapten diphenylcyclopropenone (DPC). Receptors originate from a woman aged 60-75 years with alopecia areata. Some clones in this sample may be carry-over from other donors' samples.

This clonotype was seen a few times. CDR3 bases: TGTGCCAGCAGCTTGGTCGGCTCCGCAGATACGCAGTATTTT. Translated: CASSLVGSADTQYF. This rearrangement joins TRBV5-4 to TRBJ2-3, with D hard to call. The CDR3 totals 14 residues. V was shortened by 0 bases and J by 4 bases, with 9 bases between the two germline ends. Germline V gene sequence: CDR1 SGHNT, CDR2 YYREEE (reference sequence).

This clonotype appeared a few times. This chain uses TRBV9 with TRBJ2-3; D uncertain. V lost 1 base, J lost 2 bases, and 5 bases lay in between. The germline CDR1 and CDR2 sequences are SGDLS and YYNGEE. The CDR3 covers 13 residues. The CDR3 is CASSVTDTDTQYF. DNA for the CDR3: TGTGCCAGCAGCGTAACAGACACAGATACGCAGTATTTT.

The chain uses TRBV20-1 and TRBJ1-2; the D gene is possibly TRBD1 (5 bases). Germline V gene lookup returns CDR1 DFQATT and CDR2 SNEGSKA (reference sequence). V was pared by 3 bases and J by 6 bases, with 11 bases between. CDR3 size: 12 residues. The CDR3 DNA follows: TGCAGTGCTAGCCGGGGCTTTGATGGCTACACCTTC. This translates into CSASRGFDGYTF.

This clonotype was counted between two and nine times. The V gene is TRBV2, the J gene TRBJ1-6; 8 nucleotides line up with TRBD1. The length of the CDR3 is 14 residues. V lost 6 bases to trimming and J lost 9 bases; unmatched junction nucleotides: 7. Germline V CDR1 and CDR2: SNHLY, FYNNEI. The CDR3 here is CASRAETGASPLHF. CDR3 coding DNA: TGTGCCAGCAGAGCTGAGACAGGGGCTTCACCCCTCCACTTT.

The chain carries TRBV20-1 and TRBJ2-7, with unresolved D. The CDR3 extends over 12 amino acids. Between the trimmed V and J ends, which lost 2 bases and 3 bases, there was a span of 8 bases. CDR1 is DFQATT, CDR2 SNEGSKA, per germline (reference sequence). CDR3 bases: TGCAGTGCTAGATCTACATACTACGAGCAGTACTTC. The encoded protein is CSARSTYYEQYF.

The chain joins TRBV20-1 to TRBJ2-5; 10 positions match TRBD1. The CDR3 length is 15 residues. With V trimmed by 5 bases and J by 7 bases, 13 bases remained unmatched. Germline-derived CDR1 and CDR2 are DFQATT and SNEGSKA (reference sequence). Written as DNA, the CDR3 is TGCAGTGCTTCAGAATCCGGGACAGGGGTTGCGACCCAGTACTTC. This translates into CSASESGTGVATQYF.

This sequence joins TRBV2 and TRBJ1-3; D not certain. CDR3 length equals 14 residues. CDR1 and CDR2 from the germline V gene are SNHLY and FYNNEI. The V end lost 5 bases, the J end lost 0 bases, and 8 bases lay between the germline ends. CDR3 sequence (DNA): TGTGCCAGCAGTCGAACTAGCTCTGGAAACACCATATATTTT. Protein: CASSRTSSGNTIYF.

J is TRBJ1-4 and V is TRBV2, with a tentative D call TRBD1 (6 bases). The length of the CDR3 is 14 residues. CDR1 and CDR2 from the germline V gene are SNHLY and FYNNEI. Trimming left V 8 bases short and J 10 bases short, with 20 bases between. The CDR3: CASEVGAGPAKLFF. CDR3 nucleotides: TGTGCCAGCGAAGTGGGGGCAGGGCCTGCAAAACTGTTTTTT.

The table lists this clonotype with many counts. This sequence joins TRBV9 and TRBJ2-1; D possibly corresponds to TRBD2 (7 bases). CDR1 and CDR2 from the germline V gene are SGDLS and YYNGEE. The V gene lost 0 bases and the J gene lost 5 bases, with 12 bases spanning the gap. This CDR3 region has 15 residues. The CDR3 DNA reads TGTGCCAGCAGCGTAGCGGGGGGCCCCGACAATGAGCAGTTCTTC. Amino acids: CASSVAGGPDNEQFF.

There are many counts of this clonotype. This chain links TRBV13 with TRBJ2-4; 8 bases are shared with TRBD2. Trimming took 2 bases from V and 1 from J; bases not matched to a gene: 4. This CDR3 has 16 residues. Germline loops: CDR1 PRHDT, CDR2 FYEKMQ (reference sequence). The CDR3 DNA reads TGTGCCAGCAGCTTACCGACGGGAGGGGCCAAAAACATTCAGTACTTC. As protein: CASSLPTGGAKNIQYF.